The subject of this entry is one T cell receptor (beta chain). Its antigen is unknown. This entry is derived from a study of shared clonotypes between healthy human individuals. Findings and limits, study-wide: Larger estimated richness was generally seen in naive subsets than in memory subsets.

Profiled with immunoSEQ multiplex PCR; TCRdb holds only in-frame clones, not every one. The data contain roughly 1.5 million clones, 95% to 99% of them seen just once; the ten biggest clones take up 0.4% to 0.45%. The CDR3 runs to 14 residues. This TCR came from a man younger than 40 in good health. The specimen sequenced was naive CD4+ T cells sorted from blood. Subset reported: CD45RA+ positively selected. V usage is TRBV21-1 and J usage is TRBJ2-5; the tabulated D call, TRBD1, remains unverified against the DNA. TRBV21-1 has pseudogene status. The CDR3 loop reads CASSKGDTQETQYF. CDR3 bases: TGTGCCAGCAGCAAAGGGGACACTCAAGAGACCCAGTACTTC.